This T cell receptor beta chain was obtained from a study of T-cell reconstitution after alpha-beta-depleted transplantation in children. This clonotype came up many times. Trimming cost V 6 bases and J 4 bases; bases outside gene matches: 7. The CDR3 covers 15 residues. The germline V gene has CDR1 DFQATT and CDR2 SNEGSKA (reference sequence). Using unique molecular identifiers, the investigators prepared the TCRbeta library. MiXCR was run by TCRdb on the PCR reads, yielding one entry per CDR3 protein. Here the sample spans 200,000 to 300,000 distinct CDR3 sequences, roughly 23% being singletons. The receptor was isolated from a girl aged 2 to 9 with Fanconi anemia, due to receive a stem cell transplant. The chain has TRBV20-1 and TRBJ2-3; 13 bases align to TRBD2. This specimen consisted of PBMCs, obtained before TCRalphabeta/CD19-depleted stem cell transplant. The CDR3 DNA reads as TGCAGTGCGGATGTGACTAGCGGGGGGTCAGATACGCAGTATTTT. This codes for CSADVTSGGSDTQYF.